These T cell receptor beta chains were read from a single sample in a study of shared clonotypes between healthy human individuals. TCRdb's table, derived via immunoSEQ multiplex PCR, lists solely in-frame clones and lacks some. The sample lists 2 million to 3 million clones; 93% were seen once. Input material: naive CD4+ T cells from PBMCs. These receptors were taken from a man between 18 and 35 years old in good health. Some clones in this sample may be carry-over from other donors' samples. The CDR3 runs from the conserved cysteine through the conserved F or W. The order of the fields is clone size, J gene, V gene, D gene, CDR3 protein, CDR3 DNA. D genes are given only for firm matches. Clone size appears in some rows only: once, few, many, or a class for an expanded clone.

NA | TRBJ2-3 | TRBV27 | NA | CASSSLPPPGDSTDTQYF | TGTGCCAGCAGTTCATTACCTCCCCCAGGGGACAGCACAGATACGCAGTATTTT
NA | TRBJ2-1 | TRBV7-9 | TRBD2 | CASNYLLGREGATYNEQFF | TGTGCCAGCAACTACTTACTTGGACGGGAGGGCGCTACTTACAATGAGCAGTTCTTC
NA | TRBJ2-1 | TRBV5-8 | TRBD2 | CASSSRGTSSYYNEQFF | TGTGCCAGCAGCAGCCGAGGGACTAGCAGCTACTACAATGAGCAGTTCTTC
NA | TRBJ1-1 | TRBV12-5 | NA | CASGLSGGITEAFF | TGTGCTAGTGGTTTGTCGGGGGGAATCACTGAAGCTTTCTTT
NA | TRBJ1-4 | TRBV5-4 | TRBD1 | CASSRGTDNEKLFF | TGTGCCAGCAGCCGTGGGACAGATAATGAAAAACTGTTTTTT
NA | TRBJ2-3 | TRBV5-4 | TRBD2 | CASSPVAGAGTDTQYF | TGTGCCAGCAGCCCCGTAGCGGGAGCTGGCACAGATACGCAGTATTTT
NA | TRBJ2-1 | TRBV18 | TRBD2 | CASSPLAGGRNEQFF | TGTGCCAGCTCCCCACTAGCGGGGGGGAGGAATGAGCAGTTCTTC
NA | TRBJ1-1 | TRBV6-6 | NA | CASSHPGLGTEAFF | TGTGCCAGCAGCCACCCGGGATTGGGCACTGAAGCTTTCTTT
NA | TRBJ1-1 | TRBV28 | NA | CASSSPSGHWTEAFF | TGTGCCAGCAGTTCCCCCTCGGGACATTGGACTGAAGCTTTCTTT
NA | TRBJ2-2 | TRBV13 | TRBD2 | CASSFNPGGSTGELFF | TGTGCCAGCAGCTTCAATCCGGGCGGGAGCACCGGGGAGCTGTTTTTT
NA | TRBJ2-2 | TRBV28 | NA | CASSLRQNTGELFF | TGTGCCAGCAGTTTACGGCAGAACACCGGGGAGCTGTTTTTT
NA | TRBJ2-1 | TRBV7-2 | TRBD2 | CASSSSGNYNEQFF | TGTGCCAGCAGCTCTAGCGGAAATTACAATGAGCAGTTCTTC
NA | TRBJ2-2 | TRBV27 | NA | CASSLGRGGGGTGELFF | TGTGCCAGCTCCCTAGGGAGGGGAGGAGGGGGCACCGGGGAGCTGTTTTTT
NA | TRBJ2-5 | TRBV28 | TRBD2 | CASSLGLAGGQETQYF | TGTGCCAGCAGTCTGGGACTAGCGGGGGGTCAAGAGACCCAGTACTTC
NA | TRBJ1-3 | TRBV29-1 | NA | CSVSQGNTIYF | TGCAGCGTTTCACAGGGAAACACCATATATTTT
NA | TRBJ2-3 | TRBV7-8 | TRBD2 | CASSFGGASGVLQAAQYF | TGTGCCAGCAGCTTCGGGGGGGCTAGCGGGGTTCTCCAGGCCGCGCAGTATTTT
once | TRBJ2-7 | TRBV30 | NA | CAWRQTGSYEQYF | TGTGCCTGGAGGCAAACCGGGAGTTACGAGCAGTACTTC
NA | TRBJ2-7 | TRBV23-1 | TRBD1 | CASSQSGQGAPGYEQYF | TGCGCCAGCAGTCAGTCGGGACAGGGGGCCCCGGGTTACGAGCAGTACTTC
NA | TRBJ2-5 | TRBV7-9 | NA | CASSLSGGIEETQYF | TGTGCCAGCAGCTTATCAGGCGGAATAGAAGAGACCCAGTACTTC
NA | TRBJ2-3 | TRBV6-5 | NA | CASSIRLDTDTQYF | TGTGCCAGCAGTATTAGACTAGACACAGATACGCAGTATTTT
NA | TRBJ2-1 | TRBV5-1 | NA | CASSLETSEQFF | TGCGCCAGCAGCTTGGAGACAAGTGAGCAGTTCTTC
NA | TRBJ1-1 | TRBV5-4 | NA | CASSLGVEAFF | TGTGCCAGCAGCTTGGGGGTTGAAGCTTTCTTT
NA | TRBJ1-1 | TRBV18 | NA | CASSLNQGGTEAFF | TGTGCCAGCTCGCTTAACCAGGGAGGCACTGAAGCTTTCTTT
NA | TRBJ2-5 | TRBV5-1 | NA | CASSLTGEETQYF | TGCGCCAGCAGCTTGACTGGGGAGGAGACCCAGTACTTC
NA | TRBJ1-2 | TRBV30 | TRBD1 | CAWSVGRGDYGYTF | TGTGCCTGGAGTGTTGGCAGGGGGGACTATGGCTACACCTTC
NA | TRBJ2-7 | TRBV10-3 | TRBD2 | CAIRQTSGSYEQYF | TGTGCCATCAGGCAGACTAGCGGGAGCTACGAGCAGTACTTC
NA | TRBJ2-7 | TRBV19 | NA | CASSIGGSTYEQYF | TGTGCCAGTAGTATTGGAGGGTCAACGTACGAGCAGTACTTC
NA | TRBJ2-3 | TRBV27 | NA | CASSYNTWADTQYF | TGTGCCAGCAGTTACAATACTTGGGCAGATACGCAGTATTTT
NA | TRBJ1-1 | TRBV7-3 | NA | CASSLRRASDTEAFF | TGTGCCAGCAGCTTAAGGCGGGCGAGCGACACTGAAGCTTTCTTT
once | TRBJ1-2 | TRBV29-1 | TRBD1 | CSVEDQGAGYGYTF | TGCAGCGTTGAAGATCAGGGGGCCGGCTATGGCTACACCTTC
NA | TRBJ2-3 | TRBV5-1 | NA | CASSGGKSTDTQYF | TGCGCCAGCAGCGGAGGGAAAAGCACAGATACGCAGTATTTT
NA | TRBJ1-5 | TRBV4-2 | NA | CASSQAGGYQPQHF | TGTGCCAGCAGCCAAGCCGGGGGATATCAGCCCCAGCATTTT